This T cell receptor beta chain was profiled in a study of OX40 agonist ivuxolimab in advanced cancers. Study information: The treatment was a fully human IgG2 OX40 agonist, ivuxolimab. The dose of intravenous ivuxolimab that patients received every 2 weeks ranged from 0.01 to 10 mg/kg.

The germline V gene encodes CDR1 SEHNR and CDR2 FQNEAQ (reference sequence). V dropped 5 bases and J dropped 7 bases, with 18 bases sitting between them. CDR3 length equals 14 residues. Whole-study findings and limits: The authors also found low normalized T-cell clonal expansion in some nonresponders.

On this clone: Its cognate antigen is unknown.

The data were produced by immunoSEQ multiplex PCR, yet TCRdb's version contains in-frame clones alone and is incomplete. The table shows about 73,000 clones, with roughly four fifths occurring only once. Samples were taken at baseline and on day 1 of cycles 4 and 7. V and J are TRBV7-9 and TRBJ2-7; D is perhaps TRBD1 (6 bases). This sample comprised CD4+ or CD8+ T cells sorted from blood, obtained in a trial of the OX40 agonist ivuxolimab. The sequence was collected from an adult with an advanced solid tumor such as melanoma, head and neck, liver or kidney cancer. CDR3 residues: CASSVTGKGDEQYF. In DNA, the CDR3 is TGTGCCAGCAGCGTTACAGGGAAGGGAGATGAGCAGTACTTC.